This T cell receptor beta chain was found in a study of molecular identifiers for immune sequencing clone quantification. TCRdb recomputed calls from the PCR reads with MiXCR, one row per CDR3 protein. This table holds around 100,000 distinct CDR3 sequences, about 35% found once. Trimming cost V 10 bases and J 7 bases, with 23 bases left between them. The CDR3 runs 15 residues. Germline-derived CDR1 and CDR2 are MDHEN and SYDVKM. Researchers sorted naive CD8 T cells as cells that were CD8+CD4-CCR7+CD45RA+. The sequence was collected from a human donor in good health. Some libraries in this study had Jurkat cell RNA spiked in. This rearrangement joins TRBV28 to TRBJ1-5; D might be TRBD1 (5 bases). The sequenced sample consisted of naive CD8+ T cells from blood, with Jurkat cell RNA spiked in. Subset denoted: FACS-sorted CD8+CD4-CCR7+CD45RA+ naive T cells. The CDR3 bases are TGTGCCACGCTCATTAGCCCGGACATAGGGCAGCCCCAGCATTTT. It translates to CATLISPDIGQPQHF. The whole variable domain, filled in from reference TRBV28 and TRBJ1-5, reads DVKVTQSSRYLVKRTGEKVFLECVQDMDHENMFWYRQDPGLGLRLIYFSYDVKMKEKGDIPEGYSVSREKKERFSLILESASTNQTSMYLCATLISPDIGQPQHFGDGTRLSIL.